This record concerns one T cell receptor beta chain sequence. The data originate from a study of blood T cell repertoires in COVID-19. Germline V gene sequence: CDR1 SEHNR, CDR2 FQNEAQ (reference sequence). The V segment lost 3 bases and the J segment 0 bases; nucleotides outside the gene matches: 12. CDR3 length: 19 amino acids. Produced via immunoSEQ multiplex PCR; TCRdb's table is partial and in-frame only. The profile shows approximately 340,000 clones, approximately 86% of them singletons. The genes are TRBV7-9 and TRBJ1-4; 8 bases line up with TRBD1. Material for sequencing was peripheral blood. The sequence was collected from a man aged 25-45 years with COVID-19, enrolled during active disease. The CDR3 region has the DNA TGTGCCAGCAGCTTTCTCCCGACAGGGGCTTATGCAACTAATGAAAAACTGTTTTTT. Its translation: CASSFLPTGAYATNEKLFF.